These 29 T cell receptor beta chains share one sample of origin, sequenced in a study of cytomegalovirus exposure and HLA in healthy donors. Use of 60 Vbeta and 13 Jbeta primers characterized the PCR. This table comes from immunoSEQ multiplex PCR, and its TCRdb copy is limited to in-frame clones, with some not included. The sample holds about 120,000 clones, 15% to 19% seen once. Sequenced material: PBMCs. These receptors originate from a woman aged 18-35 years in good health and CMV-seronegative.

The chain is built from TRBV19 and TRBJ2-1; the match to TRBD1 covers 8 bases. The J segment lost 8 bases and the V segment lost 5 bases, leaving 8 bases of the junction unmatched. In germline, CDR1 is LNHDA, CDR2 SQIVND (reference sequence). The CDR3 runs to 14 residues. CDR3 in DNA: TGTGCCAGTAGTCTAGGACAGGGAAGGGATGAGCAGTTCTTC. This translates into CASSLGQGRDEQFF.

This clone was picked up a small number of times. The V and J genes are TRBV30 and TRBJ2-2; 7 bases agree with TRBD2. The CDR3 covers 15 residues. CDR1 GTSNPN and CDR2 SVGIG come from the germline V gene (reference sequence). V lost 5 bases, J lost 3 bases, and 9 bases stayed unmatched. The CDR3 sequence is CAWSRAGEDTGELFF. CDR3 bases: TGTGCCTGGTCCAGGGCGGGAGAGGACACCGGGGAGCTGTTTTTT.

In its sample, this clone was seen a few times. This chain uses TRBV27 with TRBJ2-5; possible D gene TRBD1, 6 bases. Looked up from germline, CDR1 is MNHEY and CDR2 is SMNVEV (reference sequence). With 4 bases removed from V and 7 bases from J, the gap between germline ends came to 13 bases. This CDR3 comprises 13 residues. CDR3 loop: CASSSTGPGTQYF. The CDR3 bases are TGTGCCAGCAGTTCGACAGGCCCGGGGACCCAGTACTTC.

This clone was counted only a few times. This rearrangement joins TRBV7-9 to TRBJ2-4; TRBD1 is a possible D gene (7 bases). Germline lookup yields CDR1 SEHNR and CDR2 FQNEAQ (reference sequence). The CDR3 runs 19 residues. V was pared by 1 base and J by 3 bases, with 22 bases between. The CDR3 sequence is CASSLVGGGSRGSKNIQYF. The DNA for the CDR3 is TGTGCCAGCAGCTTAGTGGGGGGTGGGAGCAGGGGGAGCAAAAACATTCAGTACTTC.

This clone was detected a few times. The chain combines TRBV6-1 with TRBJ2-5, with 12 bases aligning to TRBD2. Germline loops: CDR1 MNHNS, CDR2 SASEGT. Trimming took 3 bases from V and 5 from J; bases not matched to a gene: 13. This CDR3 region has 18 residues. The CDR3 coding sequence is TGTGCCAGCAGTGATTGGACTAGCGGGACTATACTGGCCGAGACCCAGTACTTC. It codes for CASSDWTSGTILAETQYF.

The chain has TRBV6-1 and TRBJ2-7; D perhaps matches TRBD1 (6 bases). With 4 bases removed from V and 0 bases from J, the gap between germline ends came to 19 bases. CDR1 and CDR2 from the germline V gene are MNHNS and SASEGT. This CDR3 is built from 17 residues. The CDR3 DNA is TGTGCCAGCAGTGGAGCTAGAGTCAGGGGAAGCTCCTACGAGCAGTACTTC. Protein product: CASSGARVRGSSYEQYF.

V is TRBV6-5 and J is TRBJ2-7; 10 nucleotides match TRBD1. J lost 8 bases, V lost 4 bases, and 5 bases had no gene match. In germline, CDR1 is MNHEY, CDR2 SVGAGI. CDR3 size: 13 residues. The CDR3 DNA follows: TGTGCCAGCAGTTCCAGGGACAGGGGAAAGCAGTACTTC. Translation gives CASSSRDRGKQYF.

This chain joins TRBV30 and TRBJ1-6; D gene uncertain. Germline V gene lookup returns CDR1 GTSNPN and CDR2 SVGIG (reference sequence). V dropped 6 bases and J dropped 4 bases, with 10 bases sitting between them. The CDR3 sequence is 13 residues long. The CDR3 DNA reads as TGTGCCTGCCAGTCGGGATATAATTCACCCCTCCACTTT. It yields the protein CACQSGYNSPLHF.

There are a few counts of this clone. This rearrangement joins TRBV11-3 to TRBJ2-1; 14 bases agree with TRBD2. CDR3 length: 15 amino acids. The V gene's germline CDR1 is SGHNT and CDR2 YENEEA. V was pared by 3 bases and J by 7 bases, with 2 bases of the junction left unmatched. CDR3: CASSLGTSGSNEQFF. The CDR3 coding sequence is TGTGCCAGCAGCTTGGGGACTAGCGGGAGTAATGAGCAGTTCTTC. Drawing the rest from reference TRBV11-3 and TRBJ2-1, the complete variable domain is EAGVVQSPRYKIIEKKQPVAFWCNPISGHNTLYWYLQNLGQGPELLIRYENEEAVDDSQLPKDRFSAERLKGVDSTLKIQPAELGDSAVYLCASSLGTSGSNEQFFGPGTRLTVL.

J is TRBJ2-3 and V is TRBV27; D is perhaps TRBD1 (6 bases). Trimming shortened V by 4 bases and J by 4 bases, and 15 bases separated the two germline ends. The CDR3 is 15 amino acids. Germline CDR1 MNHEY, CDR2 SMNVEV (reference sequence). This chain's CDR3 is CASSSDSMGADTQYF. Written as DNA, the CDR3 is TGTGCCAGCAGTTCGGACAGTATGGGGGCAGATACGCAGTATTTT.

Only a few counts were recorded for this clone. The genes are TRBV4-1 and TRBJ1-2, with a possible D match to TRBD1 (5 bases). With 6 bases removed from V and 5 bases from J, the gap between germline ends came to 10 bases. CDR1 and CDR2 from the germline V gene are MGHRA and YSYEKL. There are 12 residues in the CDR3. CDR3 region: CASSLDRYGYTF. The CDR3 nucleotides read TGCGCCAGCAGTCTCGACAGATATGGCTACACCTTC.

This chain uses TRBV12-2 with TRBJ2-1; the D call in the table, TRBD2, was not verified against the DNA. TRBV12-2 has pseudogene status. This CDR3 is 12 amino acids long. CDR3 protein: CASRSCYNEQFF. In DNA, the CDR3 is TGTGCAAGTCGCTCCTGCTACAATGAGCAGTTCTTC.

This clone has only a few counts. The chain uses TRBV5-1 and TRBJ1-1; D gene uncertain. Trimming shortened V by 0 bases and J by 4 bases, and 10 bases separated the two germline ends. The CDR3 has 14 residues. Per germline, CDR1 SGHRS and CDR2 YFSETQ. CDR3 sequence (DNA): TGCGCCAGCAGCTTGGCCCTCGGTGGCACTGAAGCTTTCTTT. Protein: CASSLALGGTEAFF.

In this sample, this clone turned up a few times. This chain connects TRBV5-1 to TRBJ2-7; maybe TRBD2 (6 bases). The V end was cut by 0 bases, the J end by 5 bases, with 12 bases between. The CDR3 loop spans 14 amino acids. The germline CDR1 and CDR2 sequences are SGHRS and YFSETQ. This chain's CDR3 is CASSLAGGTNEQYF. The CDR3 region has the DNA TGCGCCAGCAGCTTGGCCGGGGGTACCAACGAGCAGTACTTC.

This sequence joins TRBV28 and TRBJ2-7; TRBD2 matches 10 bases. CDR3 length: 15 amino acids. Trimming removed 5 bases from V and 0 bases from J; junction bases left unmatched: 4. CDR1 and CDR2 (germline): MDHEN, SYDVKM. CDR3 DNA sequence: TGTGCCAGCAGTCCCCCTAGCGGGGGCTCCTACGAGCAGTACTTC. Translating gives CASSPPSGGSYEQYF.

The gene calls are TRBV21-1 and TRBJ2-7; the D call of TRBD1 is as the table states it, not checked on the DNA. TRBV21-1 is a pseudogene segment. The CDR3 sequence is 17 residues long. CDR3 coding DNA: TGTGCCAGCAGCCTTGACACATTCTTAATTCGGTCCTACGAGCAGTACTTC. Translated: CASSLDTFLIRSYEQYF.

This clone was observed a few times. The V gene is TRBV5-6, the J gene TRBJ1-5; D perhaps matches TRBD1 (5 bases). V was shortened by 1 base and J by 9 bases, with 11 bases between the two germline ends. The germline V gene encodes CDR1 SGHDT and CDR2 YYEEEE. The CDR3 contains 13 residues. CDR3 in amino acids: CASSLQGSWPQHF. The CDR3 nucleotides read TGTGCCAGCAGCTTGCAGGGTTCCTGGCCCCAGCATTTT.

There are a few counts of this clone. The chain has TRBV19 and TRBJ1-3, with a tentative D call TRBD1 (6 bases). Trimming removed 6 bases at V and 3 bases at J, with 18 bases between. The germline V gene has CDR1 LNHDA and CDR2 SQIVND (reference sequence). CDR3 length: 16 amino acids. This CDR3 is CASRSVGASYGNTIYF. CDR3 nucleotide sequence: TGTGCCAGTAGATCGGTGGGGGCTTCCTATGGAAACACCATATATTTT.

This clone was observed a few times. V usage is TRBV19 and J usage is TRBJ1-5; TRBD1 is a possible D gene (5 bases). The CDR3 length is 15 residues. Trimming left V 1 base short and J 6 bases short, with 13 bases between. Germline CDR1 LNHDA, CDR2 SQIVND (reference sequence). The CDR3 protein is CASSIVLGASQPQHF. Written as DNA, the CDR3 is TGTGCCAGTAGTATAGTTTTAGGGGCTAGTCAGCCCCAGCATTTT.

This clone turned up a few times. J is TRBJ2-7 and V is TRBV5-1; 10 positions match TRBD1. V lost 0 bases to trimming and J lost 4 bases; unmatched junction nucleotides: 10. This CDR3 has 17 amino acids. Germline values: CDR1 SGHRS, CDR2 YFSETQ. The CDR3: CASSLASGQGGVYEQYF. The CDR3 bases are TGCGCCAGCAGCTTGGCCTCCGGACAGGGGGGTGTTTACGAGCAGTACTTC.

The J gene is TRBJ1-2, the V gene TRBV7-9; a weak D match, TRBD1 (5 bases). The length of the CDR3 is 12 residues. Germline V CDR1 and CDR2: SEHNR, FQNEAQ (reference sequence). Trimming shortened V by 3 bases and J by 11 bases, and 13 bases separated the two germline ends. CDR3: CASSFFSGEYTF. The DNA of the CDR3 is TGTGCCAGCAGCTTCTTTTCGGGGGAGTACACCTTC.

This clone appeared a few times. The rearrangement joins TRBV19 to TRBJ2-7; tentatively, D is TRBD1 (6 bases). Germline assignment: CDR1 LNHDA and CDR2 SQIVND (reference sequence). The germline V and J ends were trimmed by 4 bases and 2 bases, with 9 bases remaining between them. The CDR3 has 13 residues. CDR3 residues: CASSRGQAYEQYF. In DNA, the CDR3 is TGTGCCAGTAGTAGGGGGCAAGCCTACGAGCAGTACTTC.

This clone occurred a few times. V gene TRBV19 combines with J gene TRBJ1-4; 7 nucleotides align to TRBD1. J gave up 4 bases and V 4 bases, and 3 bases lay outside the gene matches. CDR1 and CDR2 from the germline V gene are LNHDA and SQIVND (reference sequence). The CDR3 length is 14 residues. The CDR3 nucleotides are TGTGCCAGTAGTAGGGACAGAATTAATGAAAAACTGTTTTTT. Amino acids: CASSRDRINEKLFF.

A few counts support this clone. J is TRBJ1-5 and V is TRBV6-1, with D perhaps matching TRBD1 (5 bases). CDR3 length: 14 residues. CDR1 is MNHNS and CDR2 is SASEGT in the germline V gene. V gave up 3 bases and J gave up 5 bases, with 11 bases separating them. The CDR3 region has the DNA TGTGCCAGCAGTGAGGGGGGGAGGTATCAGCCCCAGCATTTT. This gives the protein CASSEGGRYQPQHF.

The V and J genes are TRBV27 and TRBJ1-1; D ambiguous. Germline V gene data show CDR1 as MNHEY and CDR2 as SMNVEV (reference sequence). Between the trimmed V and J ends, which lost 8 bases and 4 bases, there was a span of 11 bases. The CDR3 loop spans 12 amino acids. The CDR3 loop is CASLGRFTEAFF. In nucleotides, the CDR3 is TGTGCCAGCCTGGGCAGGTTCACTGAAGCTTTCTTT.

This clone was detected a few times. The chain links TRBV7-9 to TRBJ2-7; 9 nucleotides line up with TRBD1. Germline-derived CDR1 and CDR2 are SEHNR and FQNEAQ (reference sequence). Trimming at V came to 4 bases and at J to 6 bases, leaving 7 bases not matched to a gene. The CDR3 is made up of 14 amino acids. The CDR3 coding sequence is TGTGCCAGCAGCTCGGGACAGGGCAGGGGCGAGCAGTACTTC. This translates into CASSSGQGRGEQYF.

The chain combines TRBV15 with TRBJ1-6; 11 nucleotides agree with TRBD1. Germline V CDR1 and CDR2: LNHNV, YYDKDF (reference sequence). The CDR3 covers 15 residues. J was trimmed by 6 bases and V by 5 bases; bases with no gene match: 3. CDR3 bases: TGTGCCACCAGCCCCGGGACAGGGGGTAATTCACCCCTCCACTTT. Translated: CATSPGTGGNSPLHF.

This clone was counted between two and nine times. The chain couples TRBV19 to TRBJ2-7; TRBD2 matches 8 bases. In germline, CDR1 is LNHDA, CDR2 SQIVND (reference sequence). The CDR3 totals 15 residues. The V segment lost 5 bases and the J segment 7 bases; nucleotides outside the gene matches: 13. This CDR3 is CASSLHRGLAGEQYF. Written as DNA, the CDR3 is TGTGCCAGTAGTCTTCATCGGGGATTAGCGGGGGAGCAGTACTTC.

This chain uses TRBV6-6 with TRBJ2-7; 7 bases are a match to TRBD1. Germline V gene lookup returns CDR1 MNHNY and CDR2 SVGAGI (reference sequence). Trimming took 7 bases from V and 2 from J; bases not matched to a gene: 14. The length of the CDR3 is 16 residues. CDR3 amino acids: CASNRTPGQRTYEQYF. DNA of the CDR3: TGTGCCAGCAACCGAACCCCGGGACAGCGAACCTACGAGCAGTACTTC.